A selection of T cell receptor beta chains follows, all from one sample in a study of Graves' ophthalmopathy and Graves' hyperthyroidism. TCRdb redid the calling of the multiplex PCR reads with MiXCR, one entry per CDR3 protein. The table shows about 500,000 distinct CDR3 sequences, with approximately 35% occurring only once. The sequenced sample was peripheral blood or thyroid tissue (not recorded which). The receptors stem from an adult man with Graves' hyperthyroidism. Both conserved end residues are part of each CDR3. The order of the fields is V gene, clone size, CDR3 length, D gene, J gene, CDR3 protein, CDR3 DNA. The D gene is left open where the match is weak. The size entry is marked missing in some rows and otherwise reads once, few, many or a size class.

>TRBV6-5|-|15|-|TRBJ2-2
CASSYSNGGTGELFF
TGTGCCAGCAGTTACTCGAACGGGGGCACCGGGGAGCTGTTTTTT
>TRBV5-1|many|13|TRBD1|TRBJ2-2
CASIGQGAGELFF
TGCGCCAGTATCGGACAGGGCGCCGGGGAGCTGTTTTTT
>TRBV7-9|once|13|-|TRBJ1-1
CASNLIWNTEAFF
TGTGCTAGCAACTTAATATGGAACACTGAAGCTTTCTTT
>TRBV20-1|many|15|TRBD1|TRBJ2-7
CSARPGTDGSYEQYF
TGCAGTGCTAGACCCGGGACAGACGGCTCCTACGAGCAGTACTTC
>TRBV29-1|many|14|-|TRBJ1-2
CSVEGGLGALGYTF
TGCAGCGTTGAAGGTGGACTGGGGGCGCTTGGCTACACCTTC
>TRBV7-2|-|17|-|TRBJ2-2
CASSLSAGGVNTGELFF
TGTGCCAGCAGCTTATCTGCGGGTGGGGTTAACACCGGGGAGCTGTTTTTT
>TRBV5-1|-|15|TRBD1|TRBJ2-7
CASRTGDRVYDEQYF
TGCGCCAGCAGAACCGGGGACAGGGTCTATGACGAGCAGTACTTC
>TRBV25-1|-|13|-|TRBJ1-3
CASSDSSGNTIYF
TGTGCCAGCAGTGATTCTAGCGGGAACACCATATATTTT
>TRBV19|few|14|-|TRBJ1-1
CASSILDKNTEAFF
TGTGCCAGTAGTATCTTGGACAAGAACACTGAAGCTTTCTTT
>TRBV29-1|many|14|TRBD1|TRBJ2-7
CSVEGGTGPYEQYF
TGCAGCGTTGAAGGCGGGACAGGGCCCTACGAGCAGTACTTC
>TRBV7-6|many|17|-|TRBJ1-2
CASSQQSNRDFDYGYTF
TGTGCCAGCAGCCAACAGAGTAACAGGGATTTTGACTATGGCTACACCTTC
>TRBV15|many|15|TRBD1|TRBJ1-5
CATSRTGSSNQPQHF
TGTGCCACCAGCAGGACAGGGTCGAGCAATCAGCCCCAGCATTTT
>TRBV25-1|-|12|-|TRBJ1-3
CASRQNGNTIYF
TGTGCCAGCAGACAGAATGGAAACACCATATATTTT
>TRBV28|-|12|-|TRBJ1-2
CATPSKGVGYTF
TGTGCCACCCCGTCAAAGGGGGTTGGCTACACCTTC
>TRBV7-9|many|14|-|TRBJ1-6
CASSYREGNSPLHF
TGTGCCAGCAGCTACAGAGAGGGAAATTCACCCCTCCACTTT
>TRBV6-5|few|16|-|TRBJ1-5
CASSYGIWGSNQPQHF
TGTGCCAGCAGTTACGGTATTTGGGGCAGCAATCAGCCCCAGCATTTT
>TRBV19|-|14|-|TRBJ2-2
CASSNREDGGELFF
TGTGCCAGTAGTAACAGGGAAGACGGCGGGGAGCTGTTTTTT
>TRBV29-1|many|13|TRBD2|TRBJ2-3
CSVEGGVTDTQYF
TGCAGCGTTGAGGGGGGGGTCACAGATACGCAGTATTTT
>TRBV7-9|-|17|TRBD2|TRBJ2-1
CASTGTSGRTRYNEQFF
TGTGCCAGCACCGGAACTAGCGGGAGGACCCGTTACAATGAGCAGTTCTTC
>TRBV20-1|many|14|-|TRBJ2-5
CSAVPFADQETQYF
TGCAGTGCCGTCCCCTTTGCGGACCAAGAGACCCAGTACTTC
>TRBV7-2|-|16|-|TRBJ1-4
CASSTTSGGYNEKLFF
TGTGCCAGCAGCACGACTAGCGGGGGTTACAATGAAAAACTGTTTTTT
>TRBV5-1|few|15|-|TRBJ1-1
CASSLAGGSSTEAFF
TGCGCCAGCAGCTTAGCCGGGGGATCGAGCACTGAAGCTTTCTTT
>TRBV7-8|few|16|TRBD1|TRBJ1-5
CASSRRRTGPNQPQHF
TGTGCCAGCAGCCGGCGCCGGACAGGACCAAATCAGCCCCAGCATTTT
>TRBV7-6|-|13|TRBD1|TRBJ1-1
CASSSRTGNEAFF
TGTGCCAGCAGCTCCAGGACAGGGAATGAAGCTTTCTTT
>TRBV10-3|-|15|TRBD2|TRBJ2-5
CAISVTSVALETQYF
TGTGCCATCAGTGTGACTAGCGTTGCTCTAGAGACCCAGTACTTC
>TRBV29-1|many|11|-|TRBJ1-1
CSGRHGAEAFF
TGCAGCGGTAGGCACGGCGCTGAAGCTTTCTTT
>TRBV10-3|few|16|TRBD1|TRBJ2-2
CAIRSSGTGSTGELFF
TGTGCCATCAGATCCTCCGGGACAGGGAGCACCGGGGAGCTGTTTTTT
>TRBV6-4|few|17|TRBD2|TRBJ2-7
CASSRPWTSGRAYEQYF
TGTGCCAGCAGTCGACCATGGACTAGCGGGAGAGCCTACGAGCAGTACTTC
>TRBV19|many|13|TRBD1|TRBJ1-1
CAAVQGAGTEAFF
TGTGCCGCAGTCCAGGGGGCAGGGACTGAAGCTTTCTTT
>TRBV7-6|many|17|TRBD1|TRBJ1-3
CASSLGATGSAGNTIYF
TGTGCCAGCAGCTTGGGGGCGACAGGGAGTGCTGGAAACACCATATATTTT
>TRBV12-3/TRBV12-4|few|14|-|TRBJ2-5
CASSFAGMQETQYF
TGTGCCAGCAGTTTCGCGGGAATGCAAGAGACCCAGTACTTC
>TRBV12-3/TRBV12-4|-|19|-|TRBJ1-5
CASSYRGSRTLASGQPQHF
TGTGCCAGCAGTTACCGGGGCTCTAGGACGCTTGCCAGTGGTCAGCCCCAGCATTTT
>TRBV20-1|-|15|-|TRBJ2-1
CSARHLREFGNEQFF
TGCAGTGCTAGACACCTACGGGAGTTTGGTAATGAGCAGTTCTTC
>TRBV6-6|many|14|-|TRBJ1-1
CASSYSAVGTEAFF
TGTGCCAGCAGTTACTCCGCCGTAGGAACTGAAGCTTTCTTT
>TRBV6-5|many|13|-|TRBJ2-5
CASTLLGQETQYF
TGTGCCAGCACACTACTAGGCCAAGAGACCCAGTACTTC
>TRBV7-9|few|17|-|TRBJ2-2
CASSSQTEGKRTGELFF
TGTGCCAGCAGCTCGCAGACAGAAGGAAAGAGGACCGGGGAGCTGTTTTTT
>TRBV10-3|many|13|TRBD2|TRBJ2-5
CAISVSGMETQYF
TGTGCCATCAGTGTGAGCGGGATGGAGACCCAGTACTTC
>TRBV18|few|16|-|TRBJ2-5
CASSPRRQVGQETQYF
TGTGCCAGCTCACCACGGAGACAGGTGGGGCAAGAGACCCAGTACTTC
>TRBV20-1|many|14|TRBD1|TRBJ1-5
CSAGAGQGYQPQHF
TGCAGTGCTGGAGCGGGACAGGGATACCAGCCCCAGCATTTT
>TRBV20-1|many|11|-|TRBJ2-7
CSARGFYEQYF
TGCAGTGCTAGAGGTTTCTACGAGCAGTACTTC
>TRBV15|-|14|TRBD1|TRBJ1-5
CATSRAGQGQPQHF
TGTGCCACCAGCAGGGCAGGACAGGGCCAGCCCCAGCATTTT
>TRBV18|-|13|-|TRBJ2-5
CASPPHPGETQYF
TGTGCCAGCCCACCACACCCCGGAGAGACCCAGTACTTC
>TRBV6-6|-|16|-|TRBJ1-1
CASSYRPAAMSTEAFF
TGTGCCAGCAGTTACCGGCCTGCAGCAATGAGCACTGAAGCTTTCTTT
>TRBV2|-|12|-|TRBJ2-2
CASSEGTRELFF
TGTGCCAGCAGTGAGGGAACACGGGAGCTGTTTTTT
>TRBV5-1|many|14|-|TRBJ2-7
CASGLFPETYEQYF
TGCGCCAGCGGACTCTTCCCTGAGACCTACGAGCAGTACTTC
>TRBV25-1|many|11|TRBD1|TRBJ1-1
CATTGTGKAFF
TGTGCCACCACCGGGACAGGAAAAGCTTTCTTT
>TRBV5-8|many|15|-|TRBJ2-5
CASRNGTSYQETQYF
TGTGCCAGCAGGAACGGAACCTCGTACCAAGAGACCCAGTACTTC
>TRBV28|few|14|-|TRBJ1-4
CASNEQDPASKLFF
TGTGCCAGCAACGAACAGGACCCCGCTTCAAAACTGTTTTTT
>TRBV5-6|many|16|TRBD1|TRBJ1-2
CASSLKLGGAGYGYTF
TGTGCCAGCAGCTTGAAGTTAGGGGGCGCAGGCTATGGCTACACCTTC